These 6 T cell receptor beta chains originate from one sample sequenced in a study of somatic mutations in cytotoxic T cells in rheumatoid arthritis. The protocol was immunoSEQ multiplex PCR, while the TCRdb copy is restricted to in-frame clones and leaves out a portion. This table has 15,000 to 20,000 clones, more than 80% appearing once. Source material: CD8+ T cells sorted from blood. The receptors derive from an adult with rheumatoid arthritis.

The chain joins TRBV6-5 to TRBJ1-4, with D unresolved. Trimming removed 0 bases at V and 7 bases at J, with 6 bases between. Germline loops: CDR1 MNHEY, CDR2 SVGAGI. This CDR3 has 13 residues. The CDR3 sequence is CASSYSLGEKLFF. DNA for the CDR3: TGTGCCAGCAGTTACTCCCTCGGTGAAAAACTGTTTTTT.

The chain uses TRBV11-2 and TRBJ1-5; 7 positions agree with TRBD1. V was pared by 5 bases and J by 2 bases, with 3 bases of the junction left unmatched. The CDR3 runs 14 residues. The germline V gene encodes CDR1 SGHAT and CDR2 FQNNGV. The CDR3 sequence: CASSNTGGNQPQHF. The CDR3 DNA reads TGTGCCAGCAGCAATACAGGGGGCAATCAGCCCCAGCATTTT. Full variable domain (missing parts from reference TRBV11-2 and TRBJ1-5): EAGVAQSPRYKIIEKRQSVAFWCNPISGHATLYWYQQILGQGPKLLIQFQNNGVVDDSQLPKDRFSAERLKGVDSTLKIQPAKLEDSAVYLCASSNTGGNQPQHFGDGTRLSIL.

Here the CDR3 DNA reads TGTGCCAGCCTAGCTCAAGGGAGAATGGGCACAGATACGCAGTATTTT. Translating it yields CASLAQGRMGTDTQYF. The rearrangement joins TRBV27 to TRBJ2-3; D may be TRBD2 (5 bases). V shed 8 bases and J shed 1 base, with 19 bases lying between them. This CDR3 has 16 amino acids. The V gene's germline CDR1 is MNHEY and CDR2 SMNVEV (reference sequence).

The rearrangement uses TRBV28 and TRBJ2-5, with 8 bases fitting TRBD1. The CDR3 covers 17 residues. Germline CDR1 is MDHEN and CDR2 is SYDVKM. V was pared by 3 bases and J by 2 bases, with 11 bases of the junction left unmatched. The CDR3 spells CASSLAGGPNFQETQYF. CDR3 sequence (DNA): TGTGCCAGCAGTTTGGCAGGGGGCCCCAACTTTCAAGAGACCCAGTACTTC.

The V and J genes are TRBV29-1 and TRBJ2-1; a weak D match, TRBD2 (6 bases). V lost 8 bases and J lost 2, with 22 bases in between. The CDR3 runs to 16 residues. Germline V gene data show CDR1 as SQVTM and CDR2 as ANQGSEA. The CDR3 coding sequence is TGCAGCTTGGGACTGTCTATGTCCATGCCCTACAATGAGCAGTTCTTC. Its protein is CSLGLSMSMPYNEQFF.

V is TRBV5-8 and J is TRBJ2-7; D is uncertain. Germline CDR1 reads SGHTS; CDR2 reads YDEGEE. With 3 bases removed from V and 0 bases from J, the gap between germline ends came to 4 bases. The CDR3 sequence is 12 residues long. The CDR3 reads CASSSASYEQYF. In nucleotides, the CDR3 is TGTGCCAGCAGCTCCGCCTCCTACGAGCAGTACTTC.